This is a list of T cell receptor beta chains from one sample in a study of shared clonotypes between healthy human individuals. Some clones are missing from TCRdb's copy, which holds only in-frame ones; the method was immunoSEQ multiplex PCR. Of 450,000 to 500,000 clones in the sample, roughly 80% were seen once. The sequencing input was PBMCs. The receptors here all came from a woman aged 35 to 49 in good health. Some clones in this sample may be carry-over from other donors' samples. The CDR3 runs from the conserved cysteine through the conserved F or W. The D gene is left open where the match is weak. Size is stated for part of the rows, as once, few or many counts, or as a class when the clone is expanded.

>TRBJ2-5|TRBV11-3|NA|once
TGTGCCAGCAGCTTACGGGGCTTGACGGAGACCCAGTACTTC
CASSLRGLTETQYF
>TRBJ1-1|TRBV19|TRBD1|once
TGTGCCAGTAAGTACAGGGGGCACCAGGCGGCTTTCTTT
CASKYRGHQAAFF
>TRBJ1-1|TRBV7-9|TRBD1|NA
TGTGCCAGCAGCCATCCACCGGGACAGGGGGCGCGGGTTGCTTTCTTT
CASSHPPGQGARVAFF
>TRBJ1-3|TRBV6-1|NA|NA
TGTGCCAGCCTCGCTGGAAACACCATATATTTT
CASLAGNTIYF
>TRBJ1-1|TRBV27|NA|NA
TGTGCCAGCAGTTTTATGGAGAACACTGAAGCTTTCTTT
CASSFMENTEAFF
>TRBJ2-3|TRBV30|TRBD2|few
TGTGCCTGGAAGGGTGGAGCGGGAGCCGGAGATACGCAGTATTTT
CAWKGGAGAGDTQYF
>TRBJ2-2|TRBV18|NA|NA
TGTGCCAGCTCTGGAGGCCTCGGAGGGGAGCTGTTTTTT
CASSGGLGGELFF
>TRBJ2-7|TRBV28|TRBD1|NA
TGTGCCAGCAGTTTATCCGGGACAGGGTACTACGAGCAGTACTTC
CASSLSGTGYYEQYF
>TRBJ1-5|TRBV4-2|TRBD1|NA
TGTGCCAGCAGCCACAAAAACCTCGGGACAGCGTACAATCAGCCCCAGCATTTT
CASSHKNLGTAYNQPQHF
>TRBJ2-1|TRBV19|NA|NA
TGTGCCAGTAGTTCGTGGGAAAACAATGAGCAGTTCTTC
CASSSWENNEQFF
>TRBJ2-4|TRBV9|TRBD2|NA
TGTGCCAGCAGCGTAAGCGGAGACGGGGGGAGCATTCAGTACTTC
CASSVSGDGGSIQYF
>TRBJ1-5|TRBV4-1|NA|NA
TGCGCCAGCAGCCAAGTTCGGGGCCAGCCCCAGCATTTT
CASSQVRGQPQHF
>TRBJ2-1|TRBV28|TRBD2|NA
TGTGCCAGCAGCGCCCCACGGACTAGCGGGACCTACAATGAGCAGTTCTTC
CASSAPRTSGTYNEQFF
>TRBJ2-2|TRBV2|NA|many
TGTGCCAGCAGTGAATTGGAACCCTGGATGGGGAACACCGGGGAGCTGTTTTTT
CASSELEPWMGNTGELFF
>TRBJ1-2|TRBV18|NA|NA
TGTGCCAGCTCGCCGGAAAACTATGGCTACACCTTC
CASSPENYGYTF
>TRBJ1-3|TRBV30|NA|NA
TGTGCCCGGGGTACCGGAAACACCATATATTTT
CARGTGNTIYF
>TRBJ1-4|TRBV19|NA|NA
TGTGCCAGTAGCAAATACCGGGACATCCAGAAACTGTTTTTT
CASSKYRDIQKLFF
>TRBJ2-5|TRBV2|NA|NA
TGTGCCAGCGAAGGGGGAGGAGAGACCCAGTACTTC
CASEGGGETQYF
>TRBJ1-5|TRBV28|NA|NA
TGTGCCAGCAGTTTATGGGGCGAGTTGAGTCGGCCCCAGCATTTT
CASSLWGELSRPQHF
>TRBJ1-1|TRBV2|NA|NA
TGTGCCAGCAGGGATGAAGCTTTCTTT
CASRDEAFF
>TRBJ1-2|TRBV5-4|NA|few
TGTGCCAGCAGCTTAAACGTGGGGCCTTCGAGCTACACCTTC
CASSLNVGPSSYTF
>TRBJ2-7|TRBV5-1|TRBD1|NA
TGCGCCAGCAGCCAGGACAGGGCCTACGAGCAGTACTTC
CASSQDRAYEQYF
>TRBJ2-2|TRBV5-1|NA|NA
TGCGCCAGCAGCTTGTCCCCCCCGAACCGGAACACCGGGGAGCTGTTTTTT
CASSLSPPNRNTGELFF
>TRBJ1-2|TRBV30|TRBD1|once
TGTGCCTGGAGTGTACTGGGACAGACCTACACCTTC
CAWSVLGQTYTF
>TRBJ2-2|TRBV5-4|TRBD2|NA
TGTGCCAGCAGCTCCTCCGGGACTACGAACACCGGGGAGCTGTTTTTT
CASSSSGTTNTGELFF
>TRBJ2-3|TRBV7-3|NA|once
TGTGCCTCACGCGGGGCCAGCACAGATACGCAGTATTTT
CASRGASTDTQYF
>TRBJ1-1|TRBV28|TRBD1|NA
TGTGCCAGCAGTACCCCGGGACAGGGGAACACTGAAGCTTTCTTT
CASSTPGQGNTEAFF
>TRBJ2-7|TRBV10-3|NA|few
TGTGCCATCAGTGAAGGGGCTAACTACGAGCAGTACTTC
CAISEGANYEQYF
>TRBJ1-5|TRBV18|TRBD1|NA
TGTGCCAGCTCACCACAGGGGGCCGGCAATCAGCCCCAGCATTTT
CASSPQGAGNQPQHF
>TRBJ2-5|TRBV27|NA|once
TGTGCCAGCATGGGCGAAGGGACCCAGTACTTC
CASMGEGTQYF
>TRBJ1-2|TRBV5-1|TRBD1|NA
TGCGCCAGCAGCTCCCGTACAGGGGGCGTTGGCTACACCTTC
CASSSRTGGVGYTF
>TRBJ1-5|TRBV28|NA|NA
TGTGCCAGCAGTTTAAAGGGAGCCCATCAGCCCCAGCATTTT
CASSLKGAHQPQHF
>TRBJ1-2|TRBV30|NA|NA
TGTGCCTGGAGTCCAGGGCCCGATGGCTACACCTTC
CAWSPGPDGYTF
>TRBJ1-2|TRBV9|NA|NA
TGTGCCAGCAGCGTAGACGGTGATGGGGGCTACACCTTC
CASSVDGDGGYTF
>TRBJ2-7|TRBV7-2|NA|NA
TGTGCCAGCAGCTTAGAGGTGGCGGCCTACGAGCAGTACTTC
CASSLEVAAYEQYF
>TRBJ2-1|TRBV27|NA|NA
TGTGCCAGCAGTGAGAACTACAATGAGCAGTTCTTC
CASSENYNEQFF
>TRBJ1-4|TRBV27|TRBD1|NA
TGTGCCAGCAGTTCTCGACAGGGGGGCCTCACAACTAATGAAAAACTGTTTTTT
CASSSRQGGLTTNEKLFF
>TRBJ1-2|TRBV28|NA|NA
TGTGCCAGCAGTTTGGGGGACTCTCCAAACTATGGCTACACCTTC
CASSLGDSPNYGYTF
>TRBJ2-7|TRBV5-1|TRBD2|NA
TGCGCCAGCAGCTTAGCGGGAGGGTATTCCTACGAGCAGTACTTC
CASSLAGGYSYEQYF
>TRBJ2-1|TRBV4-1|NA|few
TGCGCCAGCAGCCAAGGACAGGTCAATGTTTACAATGAGCAGTTCTTC
CASSQGQVNVYNEQFF
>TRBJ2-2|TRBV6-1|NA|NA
TGTGCCAGCATCGAGCGCGTGACCGGGGAGCTGTTTTTT
CASIERVTGELFF
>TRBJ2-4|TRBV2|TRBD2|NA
TGTGCCAGCTTGGGGACAGCTAGCGGGAGTTGGAAAAACATTCAGTACTTC
CASLGTASGSWKNIQYF